The present T cell receptor (beta chain) was sequenced within a study of T cell responses to AZD1222 COVID-19 vaccine. CDR3 length: 12 residues. Germline V gene lookup returns CDR1 MNHEY and CDR2 SMNVEV (reference sequence). The V end was cut by 5 bases, the J end by 6 bases, with 8 bases between. Data came from immunoSEQ multiplex PCR; TCRdb stores just in-frame clones and leaves some out. Seen here are 140,000 or so clones, almost 90% observed once, and the top ten hold around 3.3%. The genes are TRBV27 and TRBJ2-1, with D possibly TRBD2 on 6 matching bases. Sample: peripheral blood, taken on day 0 of AZD1222 vaccination. The receptor's source is an adult in good health. CDR3 coding DNA: TGTGCCAGCAGTCGACTAGGCAATGAGCAGTTCTTC. Translated: CASSRLGNEQFF.